This entry describes one T cell receptor (beta chain). No antigen is known for it. A read error may be the cause here, since a much bigger clone is one base away. Amplified TCR beta CDR3 regions came from RNA transcripts. Initially, a first-round RT-PCR of the TCR CDR3 employed the HTBI primer set. TCRdb recomputed calls from the multiplex PCR reads with MiXCR, one row per CDR3 protein. The table shows some 600,000 distinct CDR3 sequences, with 46% occurring only once. This entry comes from a study of T cells in Graves' hyperthyroidism and ophthalmopathy. Study-wide results and limits: The model foresaw ophthalmopathy a median about 6.5 months prior to onset. Stable hyperthyroidism was told apart from ophthalmopathy by a model built on 13 V-J features.

V was pared by 7 bases and J by 6 bases, with 12 bases of the junction left unmatched. Germline V gene data show CDR1 as SNHLY and CDR2 as FYNNEI. There are 15 residues in the CDR3. Together with thyroid ultrasound, orbital computed tomography, serum thyroxine and TRAb, clinical symptoms were used for diagnoses. Input material: peripheral blood or thyroid tissue (not recorded which). The clonotype was recovered from a young woman with Graves' hyperthyroidism. V is TRBV2 and J is TRBJ1-5; 7 nucleotides align to TRBD1. The CDR3 DNA sequence: TGTGCCAGCAACCCTGACAGGGTTGGCAGTCAGCCCCAGCATTTT. This translates into CASNPDRVGSQPQHF. The complete variable domain, with remaining parts taken from reference TRBV2 and TRBJ1-5, reads EPEVTQTPSHQVTQMGQEVILRCVPISNHLYFYWYRQILGQKVEFLVSFYNNEISEKSEIFDDQFSVERPDGSNFTLKIRSTKLEDSAMYFCASNPDRVGSQPQHFGDGTRLSIL.